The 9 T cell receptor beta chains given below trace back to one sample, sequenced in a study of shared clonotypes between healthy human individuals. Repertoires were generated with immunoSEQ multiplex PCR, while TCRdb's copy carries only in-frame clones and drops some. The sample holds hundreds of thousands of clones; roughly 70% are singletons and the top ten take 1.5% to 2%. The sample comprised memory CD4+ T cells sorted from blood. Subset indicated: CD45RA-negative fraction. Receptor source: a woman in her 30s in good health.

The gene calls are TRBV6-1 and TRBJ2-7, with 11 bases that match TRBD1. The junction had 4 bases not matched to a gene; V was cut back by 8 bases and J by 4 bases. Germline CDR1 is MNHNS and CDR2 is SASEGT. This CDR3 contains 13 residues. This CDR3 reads CASLGTGGYEQYF. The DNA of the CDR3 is TGTGCCAGCTTAGGGACAGGGGGGTACGAGCAGTACTTC.

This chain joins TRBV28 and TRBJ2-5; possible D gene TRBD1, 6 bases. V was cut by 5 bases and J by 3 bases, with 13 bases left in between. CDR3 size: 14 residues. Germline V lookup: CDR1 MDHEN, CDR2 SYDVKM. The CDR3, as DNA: TGTGCCAGCAGTCCTTGGACAGCCAAAGAGACCCAGTACTTC. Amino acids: CASSPWTAKETQYF.

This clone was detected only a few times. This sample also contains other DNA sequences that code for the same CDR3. The CDR3 nucleotides read TGTGCCAGCAGTGTTGTATACGAGCAGTACTTC. It is translated as CASSVVYEQYF. The chain combines TRBV2 with TRBJ2-7; D is unresolved. V was shortened by 4 bases and J by 4 bases, with 5 bases between the two germline ends. The CDR3 contains 11 residues. CDR1 and CDR2 from the germline V gene are SNHLY and FYNNEI.

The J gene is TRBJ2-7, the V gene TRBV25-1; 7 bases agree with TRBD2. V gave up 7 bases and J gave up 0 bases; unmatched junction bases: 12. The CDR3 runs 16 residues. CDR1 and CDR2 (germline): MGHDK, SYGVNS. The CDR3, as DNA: TGTGCCAGCATGAAGACTAGCCAGTTTCACTCCTACGAGCAGTACTTC. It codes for CASMKTSQFHSYEQYF.

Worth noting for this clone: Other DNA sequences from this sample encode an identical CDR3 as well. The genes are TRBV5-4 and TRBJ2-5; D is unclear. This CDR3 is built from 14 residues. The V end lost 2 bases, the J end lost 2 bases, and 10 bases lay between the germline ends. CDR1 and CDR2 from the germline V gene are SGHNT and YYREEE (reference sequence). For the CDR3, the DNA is TGTGCCAGCAGCTTCCGGACGGAACAAGAGACCCAGTACTTC. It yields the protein CASSFRTEQETQYF.

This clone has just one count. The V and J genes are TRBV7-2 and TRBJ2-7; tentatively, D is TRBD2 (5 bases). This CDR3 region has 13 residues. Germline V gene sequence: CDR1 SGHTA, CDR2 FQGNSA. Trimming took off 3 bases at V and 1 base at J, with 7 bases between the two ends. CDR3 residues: CASSFPGSYEQYF. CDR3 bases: TGTGCCAGCAGCTTTCCGGGGTCCTACGAGCAGTACTTC.

CDR3 sequence reads: CAWSDLAQETQYF. The DNA of the CDR3 is TGTGCCTGGAGTGATCTAGCCCAAGAGACCCAGTACTTC. The V gene is TRBV30, the J gene TRBJ2-5; weak D call: TRBD2 (5 bases). Trimming stripped 1 base from V and 1 base from J, with 7 bases between. CDR1 is GTSNPN and CDR2 is SVGIG in the germline V gene (reference sequence). This CDR3 contains 13 residues. The whole variable domain, remainder taken from reference TRBV30 and TRBJ2-5, is SQTIHQWPATLVQPVGSPLSLECTVEGTSNPNLYWYRQAAGRGLQLLFYSVGIGQISSEVPQNLSASRPQDRQFILSSKKLLLSDSGFYLCAWSDLAQETQYFGPGTRLLVL.

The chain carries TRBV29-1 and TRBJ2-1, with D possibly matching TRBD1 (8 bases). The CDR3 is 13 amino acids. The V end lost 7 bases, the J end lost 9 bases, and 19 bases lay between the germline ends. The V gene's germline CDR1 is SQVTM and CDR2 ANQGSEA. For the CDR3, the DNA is TGCAGCGGGACAGGGAGGGCGACAGGTGAGCAGTTCTTC. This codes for CSGTGRATGEQFF.

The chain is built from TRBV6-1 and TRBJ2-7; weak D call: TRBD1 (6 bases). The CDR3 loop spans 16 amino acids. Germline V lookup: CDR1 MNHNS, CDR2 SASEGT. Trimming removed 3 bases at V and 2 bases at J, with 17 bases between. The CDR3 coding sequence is TGTGCCAGCAGTGACTACAGGGCACCTAAAACCTACGAGCAGTACTTC. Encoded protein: CASSDYRAPKTYEQYF.